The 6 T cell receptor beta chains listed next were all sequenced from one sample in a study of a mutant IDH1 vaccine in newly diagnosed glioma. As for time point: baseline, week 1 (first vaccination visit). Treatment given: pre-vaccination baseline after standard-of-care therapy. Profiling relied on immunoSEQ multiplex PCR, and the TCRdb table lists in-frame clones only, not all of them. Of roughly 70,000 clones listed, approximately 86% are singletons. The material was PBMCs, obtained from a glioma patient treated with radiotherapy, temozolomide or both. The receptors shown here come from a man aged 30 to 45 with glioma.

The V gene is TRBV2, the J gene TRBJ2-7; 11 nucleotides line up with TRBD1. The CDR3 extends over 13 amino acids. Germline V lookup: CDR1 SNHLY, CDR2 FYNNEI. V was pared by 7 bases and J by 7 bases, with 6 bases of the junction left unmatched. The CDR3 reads CASNRDRGDEQYF. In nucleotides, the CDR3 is TGTGCCAGCAACAGGGACAGGGGGGATGAGCAGTACTTC.

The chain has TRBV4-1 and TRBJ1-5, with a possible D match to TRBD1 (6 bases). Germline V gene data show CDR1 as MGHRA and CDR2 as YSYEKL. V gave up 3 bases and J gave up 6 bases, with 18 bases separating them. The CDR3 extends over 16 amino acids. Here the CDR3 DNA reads TGCGCCAGCAGCCATCTGTATTCGGGGGCGGCTCAGCCCCAGCATTTT. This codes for CASSHLYSGAAQPQHF.

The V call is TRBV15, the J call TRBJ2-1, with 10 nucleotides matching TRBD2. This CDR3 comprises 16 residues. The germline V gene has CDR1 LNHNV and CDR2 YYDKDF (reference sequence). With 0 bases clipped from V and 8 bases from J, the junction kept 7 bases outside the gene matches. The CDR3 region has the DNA TGTGCCACCAGCAGAGAAACAGCGGGGGGGCCCCATGAGCAGTTCTTC. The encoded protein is CATSRETAGGPHEQFF.

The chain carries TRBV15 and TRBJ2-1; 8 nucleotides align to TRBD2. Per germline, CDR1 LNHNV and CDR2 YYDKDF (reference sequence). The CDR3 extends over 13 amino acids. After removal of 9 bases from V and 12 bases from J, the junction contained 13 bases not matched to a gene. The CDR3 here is CATSRGGQEVQFF. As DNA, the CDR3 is TGTGCCACTTCACGGGGGGGCCAAGAGGTGCAGTTCTTC.

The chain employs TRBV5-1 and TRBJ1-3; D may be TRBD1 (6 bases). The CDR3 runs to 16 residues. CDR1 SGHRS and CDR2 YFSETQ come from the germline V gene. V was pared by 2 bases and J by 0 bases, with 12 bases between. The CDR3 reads CASSLQGWGSGNTIYF. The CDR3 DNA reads TGCGCCAGCAGCTTACAGGGATGGGGCTCTGGAAACACCATATATTTT.

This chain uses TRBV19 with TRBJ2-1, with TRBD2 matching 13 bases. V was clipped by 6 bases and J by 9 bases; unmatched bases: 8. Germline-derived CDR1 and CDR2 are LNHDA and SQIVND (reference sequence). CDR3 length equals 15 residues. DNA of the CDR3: TGTGCCAGTAGGACACTAGCGGGGGGGTATAGTGAGCAGTTCTTC. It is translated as CASRTLAGGYSEQFF.